This T cell receptor (beta chain) emerged from a study of blood T cell repertoires in COVID-19 (TCRdb year 2020). Looking at the study overall: Samples from collaborators originated in the United States, Italy and Spain and spanned both the acute and convalescent phases of COVID-19. The prospective study material was composed of cDNA or gDNA derived from T cells, B-cell-depleted T cells, or PBMCs. Deeply sampled blood TCRbeta repertoires from subjects exposed to, actively infected with, or recovered from COVID-19 were included in the dataset. A freely available public database, intended as a resource for researchers studying the immune response to SARS-CoV-2, is where the repertoires were released. The samples were drawn from the first 160 participants of the ongoing ImmuneRACE study and from 1,254 subjects provided by 6 global collaborators. Nearly every sample came with metadata listing a de-identified subject ID, COVID-19 status, age in years and sex. Where available, HLA class I and class II types were obtained from metadata supplied by the sample provider rather than from assay-based typing. Here is what the overall study found, with its caveats: How much clinical and demographic metadata was included differed by source and by participant, and the metadata was provided uncurated.

CDR1 and CDR2 (SQVTM, ANQGSEA) derive from the germline V gene. Spanning cysteine to phenylalanine, the CDR3 consists of 13 amino acids. Only the CDR3 DNA is retained, 39 bases long and in frame from the first base. Relative to germline, V is 3 bases shorter and J is 1 base shorter, with 9 bases between their ends. TCRbeta CDR3 regions were amplified from genomic DNA using the immunoSEQ Assay, a bias-controlled multiplex PCR. In the authors' own workflow: The number of nucleated cells in each sample was estimated by amplification of reference gene primers within the assay. To quantify the absolute abundance of each unique TCRbeta CDR3 rearrangement, sequence reads were collapsed and filtered. For each sample, productive Simpson clonality was calculated as the square root of Simpson's diversity index across productive rearrangements. As stored in TCRdb, this immuneACCESS dataset retains in-frame rearrangements with V and J assigned. A fraction of the clones does not appear; measured against another copy, unresolved V genes explain less than half of the discrepancy, and the remainder lacks a known reason. D and trimming were read from the DNA, whereas the V and J calls and clone size are those reported in that table. The sample table contains 110,000 to 150,000 clones; only one count was recorded for around 82% of them. 5.5% to 7% of the sample is in the top ten clones.

Participants in the prospective study were aged roughly 18 to 100 years, lived in 24 United States geographic areas, and enrolled through a virtual design. To assign participants to cohorts, the prospective study relied on clinical history that participants themselves reported in a screening survey and a study questionnaire. Recovered participants in ImmuneRACE Cohort 3 were defined by two consecutive negative NP/OP PCR tests, clearance by a healthcare professional, or resolution of symptoms. Mobile phlebotomists in the prospective study collected whole blood, serum and a nasopharyngeal or oropharyngeal swab from every participant. Prospective study participants could optionally give additional blood draws and questionnaires over a roughly two-month period. Blood samples from the prospective study were shipped frozen or at room temperature prior to DNA extraction. Points on this clone: Its antigen is unknown. No base quality values were provided; no much bigger clone lies one nucleotide off.

Sequenced material: PBMCs or T cells enriched from blood (not recorded which). The clonotype comes from a woman in her 50s who had recovered from COVID-19. The V gene is TRBV29-1 and the J gene is TRBJ1-1; the D gene assignment is ambiguous. The nucleotide sequence reads TGCAGCGTTGACTCCGTCTCGAACACTGAAGCTTTCTTT. Its protein is CSVDSVSNTEAFF. The CDR3, completed at both ends by the reference TRBV29-1 and TRBJ1-1 genes, gives the full variable domain SAVISQKPSRDICQRGTSLTIQCQVDSQVTMMFWYRQQPGQSLTLIATANQGSEATYESGFVIDKFPISRPNLTFSTLTVSNMSPEDSSIYLCSVDSVSNTEAFFGQGTRLTVV.